The 9 T cell receptor beta chains presented below share a single source sample, sequenced in a study of radiotherapy plus CTLA-4 blockade in lung cancer. This table comes from immunoSEQ multiplex PCR, and its TCRdb copy is limited to in-frame clones, with some not included. Of 95,000 to 150,000 clones detected, 90% appear once; the ten largest clones hold 5.5% to 8%. Sequencing was performed on peripheral blood, taken from a patient treated with radiotherapy plus ipilimumab. These receptors were collected from a human donor with non-small cell lung cancer that progressed on radiotherapy plus ipilimumab.

The rearrangement joins TRBV7-9 to TRBJ2-7, with 9 bases aligning to TRBD2. The CDR3 is 15 residues long. Germline loops: CDR1 SEHNR, CDR2 FQNEAQ (reference sequence). With V trimmed by 2 bases and J by 5 bases, 7 bases remained unmatched. The CDR3 spells CASSLFVAGAHEQYF. The CDR3 bases are TGTGCCAGCAGCTTATTTGTAGCGGGAGCCCACGAGCAGTACTTC.

The chain is built from TRBV4-1 and TRBJ2-3; no reliable D call. Trimming removed 6 bases at V and 5 bases at J, with 18 bases between. Germline CDR1 reads MGHRA; CDR2 reads YSYEKL. The CDR3 totals 15 residues. The CDR3 here is CASRKEREVGDTQYF. Written as DNA, the CDR3 is TGCGCCAGCAGAAAAGAACGTGAAGTGGGAGATACGCAGTATTTT.

The chain links TRBV7-2 to TRBJ2-7; 9 positions agree with TRBD1. Trimming took 3 bases from V and 7 from J; bases not matched to a gene: 7. The CDR3 loop spans 14 amino acids. Germline assignment: CDR1 SGHTA and CDR2 FQGNSA. The CDR3: CASSFHRQGGEQYF. CDR3 sequence (DNA): TGTGCCAGCAGCTTCCACCGACAGGGGGGGGAGCAGTACTTC.

In its sample, this clone was seen once. The chain recombines TRBV2 with TRBJ1-4, with TRBD1 matching 8 bases. This CDR3 spans 13 amino acids. Per germline, CDR1 SNHLY and CDR2 FYNNEI. The V gene end was trimmed by 7 bases and the J gene end by 8 bases; junction bases not matched to a gene: 6. CDR3 in amino acids: CASNGQGREKLFF. CDR3 sequence (DNA): TGTGCCAGCAATGGACAGGGTCGCGAAAAACTGTTTTTT.

CDR3 DNA: TGTGCCAGCAGCATTGGGACAGGCCTTACAGATACGCAGTATTTT. Amino acid sequence: CASSIGTGLTDTQYF. V is TRBV7-9 and J is TRBJ2-3; 8 bases agree with TRBD1. The CDR3 spans 15 residues. V shed 5 bases and J 3 bases; nucleotides not matched to a gene: 7. In germline, CDR1 is SEHNR, CDR2 FQNEAQ (reference sequence).

This clone was observed once. The chain carries TRBV28 and TRBJ2-7; D is perhaps TRBD1 (6 bases). With 7 bases removed from V and 11 bases from J, the gap between germline ends came to 15 bases. The CDR3 loop spans 11 amino acids. Germline CDR1 is MDHEN and CDR2 is SYDVKM. The DNA of the CDR3 is TGTGCCAGCATAAGCAGGGGTAGTAAGTACTTC. This translates into CASISRGSKYF.

This chain links TRBV9 with TRBJ2-4, with D perhaps matching TRBD1 (5 bases). Trimming cost V 4 bases and J 0 bases, with 14 bases left between them. Germline V gives CDR1 SGDLS, CDR2 YYNGEE. CDR3 length: 16 amino acids. CDR3 bases: TGTGCCAGCAGCTCCCAGGGTGGGATAGCCAAAAACATTCAGTACTTC. Its protein is CASSSQGGIAKNIQYF.

This sequence joins TRBV10-3 and TRBJ1-1; 8 nucleotides align to TRBD1. CDR1 ENHRY and CDR2 SYGVKD come from the germline V gene. The V and J ends lost 3 bases and 7 bases, in that order; junction bases with no gene match: 10. The CDR3 totals 15 residues. CDR3 sequence reads: CAISDPRDRGDEAFF. Written as DNA, the CDR3 is TGTGCCATCAGTGACCCCCGCGACAGGGGAGATGAAGCTTTCTTT.

V is TRBV5-1 and J is TRBJ2-7; D assignment may be TRBD1 or TRBD2 (5 bases each). Germline-derived CDR1 and CDR2 are SGHRS and YFSETQ. This CDR3 has 14 residues. The V end was cut by 4 bases, the J end by 2 bases, with 13 bases between. CDR3 loop: CASSVGTNAYEQYF. The CDR3 bases are TGCGCCAGCAGCGTCGGGACGAATGCCTACGAGCAGTACTTC. The whole variable domain, filled in from reference TRBV5-1 and TRBJ2-7, reads KAGVTQTPRYLIKTRGQQVTLSCSPISGHRSVSWYQQTPGQGLQFLFEYFSETQRNKGNFPGRFSGRQFSNSRSEMNVSTLELGDSALYLCASSVGTNAYEQYFGPGTRLTVT.